These 31 T cell receptor beta chains originate from one sample sequenced in a study of blood T cell repertoires in COVID-19 (dated by TCRdb to 2020 to 2022). The library came from the immunoSEQ multiplex PCR assay. Here the immuneACCESS table is served through TCRdb, limited to in-frame sequences with V and J called. Missing clones are a known gap in these copies; in checked studies unresolved V genes cover under half, and the rest lacks a known reason. Across this sample there are about 200,000 clones, with 80% seen only once. Nearly 7.5% of the sample is held by the ten biggest clonotypes. Sequences were obtained from PBMCs or T cells enriched from blood (not recorded which). These receptors were collected from a woman in her thirties or forties with acute COVID-19.

The chain couples TRBV19 to TRBJ1-1; 7 bases map to TRBD1. Per germline, CDR1 LNHDA and CDR2 SQIVND (reference sequence). The length of the CDR3 is 12 residues. The junction had 5 bases not matched to a gene; V was cut back by 6 bases and J by 7 bases. The CDR3 sequence: CASRIQGNEAFF. The CDR3 DNA reads TGTGCCAGTAGAATACAGGGGAATGAAGCTTTCTTT.

The chain links TRBV27 to TRBJ2-7; D unresolved. The ends were cut back, 5 bases at V and 2 bases at J, with 10 bases in the middle. There are 13 residues in the CDR3. Germline CDR1 MNHEY, CDR2 SMNVEV (reference sequence). The CDR3 loop reads CASSQSGTYEQYF. DNA for the CDR3: TGTGCCAGCAGTCAATCAGGCACCTACGAGCAGTACTTC.

The gene calls are TRBV20-1 and TRBJ2-5; D is ambiguous. CDR3 length equals 11 residues. Germline V CDR1 and CDR2: DFQATT, SNEGSKA (reference sequence). Trimming shortened V by 3 bases and J by 4 bases, and 6 bases separated the two germline ends. CDR3 in DNA: TGCAGTGCTAGCCCAGGAGAGACCCAGTACTTC. Translating it yields CSASPGETQYF.

This chain links TRBV6-2 or TRBV6-3 with TRBJ2-7; 7 bases match TRBD1. The CDR3 consists of 16 residues. The J segment lost 1 base and the V segment lost 6 bases, leaving 12 bases of the junction unmatched. From germline, CDR1 is MNHEY and CDR2 SVGEGT. The CDR3 reads CASSPLKGAWSYEQYF. The DNA for the CDR3 is TGTGCCAGCAGCCCGCTGAAGGGGGCCTGGTCCTACGAGCAGTACTTC.

This clone was observed a handful of times. The rearrangement joins TRBV28 to TRBJ1-5; 7 bases map to TRBD1. This CDR3 is built from 16 residues. Germline trimming cut 5 bases from V and 3 bases from J; bases unmatched to any gene: 10. Germline loops: CDR1 MDHEN, CDR2 SYDVKM. CDR3 DNA: TGTGCCAGCAGTGACAGGACAGGATATATCAATCAGCCCCAGCATTTT. As protein: CASSDRTGYINQPQHF. Together with reference TRBV28 and TRBJ1-5, the CDR3 gives the full variable domain: DVKVTQSSRYLVKRTGEKVFLECVQDMDHENMFWYRQDPGLGLRLIYFSYDVKMKEKGDIPEGYSVSREKKERFSLILESASTNQTSMYLCASSDRTGYINQPQHFGDGTRLSIL.

As for this clone: The same CDR3 also results from other DNA sequences found in this sample. The chain couples TRBV2 to TRBJ1-5; 10 nucleotides match TRBD1. The CDR3 is 15 residues long. Per germline, CDR1 SNHLY and CDR2 FYNNEI. V gave up 6 bases and J gave up 1 base; unmatched junction bases: 3. CDR3 amino acids: CASRGDRGSNQPQHF. CDR3 coding DNA: TGTGCCAGCAGAGGGGACAGGGGAAGCAATCAGCCCCAGCATTTT.

The chain links TRBV27 to TRBJ1-2; no clear D. V was clipped by 5 bases and J by 1 base, with 14 bases between them. This CDR3 region has 15 residues. Germline V lookup: CDR1 MNHEY, CDR2 SMNVEV (reference sequence). In nucleotides, the CDR3 is TGTGCCAGCAGTCCATCCCCCAGTTATAACTATGGCTACACCTTC. It translates to CASSPSPSYNYGYTF.

V usage is TRBV7-2 and J usage is TRBJ1-1; D remains ambiguous. This CDR3 is built from 12 residues. V lost 3 bases, J lost 5 bases, and 7 bases lay in between. Looked up from germline, CDR1 is SGHTA and CDR2 is FQGNSA. CDR3 protein: CASSLSKTEAFF. The CDR3 DNA reads as TGTGCCAGCAGCTTGTCAAAAACTGAAGCTTTCTTT. Full variable domain (remainder filled in from reference TRBV7-2 and TRBJ1-1): GAGVSQSPSNKVTEKGKDVELRCDPISGHTALYWYRQSLGQGLEFLIYFQGNSAPDKSGLPSDRFSAERTGGSVSTLTIQRTQQEDSAVYLCASSLSKTEAFFGQGTRLTVV.

The rearrangement uses TRBV2 and TRBJ1-1, with 9 bases identical to TRBD1. Germline assignment: CDR1 SNHLY and CDR2 FYNNEI. CDR3 size: 14 residues. V shed 7 bases, J shed 3 bases, and the junction held 6 bases outside the gene matches. CDR3 nucleotide sequence: TGTGCCAGCAAAGGGGACAGGGATTACACTGAAGCTTTCTTT. As protein: CASKGDRDYTEAFF.

This clone came up a few times. The V gene is TRBV27, the J gene TRBJ1-2, with D possibly TRBD1 on 5 matching bases. V was clipped by 0 bases and J by 7 bases, with 15 bases between them. This CDR3 spans 15 amino acids. CDR1 and CDR2 from the germline V gene are MNHEY and SMNVEV (reference sequence). CDR3 region: CASSLSIQERGGYTF. The CDR3 DNA follows: TGTGCCAGCAGTTTATCCATTCAAGAAAGGGGTGGCTACACCTTC.

The rearrangement uses TRBV19 and TRBJ1-5; D remains unclear. Looked up from germline, CDR1 is LNHDA and CDR2 is SQIVND (reference sequence). The CDR3 has 17 residues. Trimming stripped 1 base from V and 0 bases from J, with 13 bases between. The CDR3, as DNA: TGTGCCAGTAGTATAGCCGGCAGGATGATTAGCAATCAGCCCCAGCATTTT. It codes for CASSIAGRMISNQPQHF. Complete variable domain (other parts from reference TRBV19 and TRBJ1-5): DGGITQSPKYLFRKEGQNVTLSCEQNLNHDAMYWYRQDPGQGLRLIYYSQIVNDFQKGDIAEGYSVSREKKESFPLTVTSAQKNPTAFYLCASSIAGRMISNQPQHFGDGTRLSIL.

The chain carries TRBV2 and TRBJ1-2; no definite D call. There are 13 residues in the CDR3. V was trimmed by 7 bases and J by 5 bases, leaving 14 bases between them. Germline V gene lookup returns CDR1 SNHLY and CDR2 FYNNEI. CDR3 DNA: TGTGCCAGCACCGATCAGGTTCGGTATGGCTACACCTTC. Translated: CASTDQVRYGYTF.

This clone turned up a few times. V is TRBV9 and J is TRBJ1-2, with a possible D match to TRBD1 (6 bases). This CDR3 is built from 14 residues. Trimming took off 0 bases at V and 8 bases at J, with 14 bases between the two ends. The germline CDR1 and CDR2 sequences are SGDLS and YYNGEE. CDR3: CASSVDSQGSGYTF. The CDR3 region has the DNA TGTGCCAGCAGCGTAGATAGTCAGGGGAGCGGCTACACCTTC. The full variable domain, completed using reference TRBV9 and TRBJ1-2, is DSGVTQTPKHLITATGQRVTLRCSPRSGDLSVYWYQQSLDQGLQFLIQYYNGEERAKGNILERFSAQQFPDLHSELNLSSLELGDSALYFCASSVDSQGSGYTFGSGTRLTVV.

The CDR3 bases are TGCGCCAGCAGTGATTCACAGCCCACCGGGGAGCTGTTTTTT. Translating it yields CASSDSQPTGELFF. The rearrangement joins TRBV10-1 to TRBJ2-2; no definite D call. Germline CDR1 and CDR2: WNHNN and SYGVQD (reference sequence). Deletions cut 3 bases from V and 4 bases from J, with 9 bases between. The CDR3 is 14 residues long.

This clone was seen a handful of times. The V call is TRBV19, the J call TRBJ2-2; 11 positions match TRBD1. From germline, CDR1 is LNHDA and CDR2 SQIVND (reference sequence). J lost 7 bases, V lost 9 bases, and 10 bases had no gene match. CDR3 length equals 15 residues. In DNA, the CDR3 is TGTGCCAGCATCGGGACAGGGGGTTATTTCGGGGAGCTGTTTTTT. This gives the protein CASIGTGGYFGELFF.

This chain joins TRBV10-1 and TRBJ2-4, with D possibly matching TRBD1 (7 bases). V gave up 5 bases and J gave up 0 bases, with 17 bases separating them. This CDR3 spans 17 amino acids. In germline, CDR1 is WNHNN, CDR2 SYGVQD (reference sequence). The CDR3 nucleotides are TGCGCCAGCAGTCAGGGGGGCGGTTCTGTAGCCAAAAACATTCAGTACTTC. This encodes CASSQGGGSVAKNIQYF.

The chain recombines TRBV2 with TRBJ1-5, with D unclear. Germline loops: CDR1 SNHLY, CDR2 FYNNEI. The CDR3 length is 15 residues. The ends were cut back, 8 bases at V and 4 bases at J, with 18 bases in the middle. CDR3 residues: CASGREPQTNQPQHF. The CDR3 bases are TGTGCCAGCGGAAGAGAACCACAGACAAATCAGCCCCAGCATTTT.

The J gene is TRBJ1-5, the V gene TRBV28; no clear D gene. CDR1 and CDR2 from the germline V gene are MDHEN and SYDVKM. The CDR3 sequence is 17 residues long. The V gene lost 3 bases and the J gene lost 1 base, with 16 bases spanning the gap. In DNA, the CDR3 is TGTGCCAGCAGTTTCATACCGGTCGTGATCAGCAATCAGCCCCAGCATTTT. Residues: CASSFIPVVISNQPQHF.

This clone was seen more than once but under ten times. The V and J genes are TRBV9 and TRBJ2-7; 10 bases are a match to TRBD2. The germline gives CDR1 SGDLS, CDR2 YYNGEE. The CDR3 runs 16 residues. Trimming cost V 2 bases and J 3 bases; bases outside gene matches: 8. The CDR3 DNA is TGTGCCAGCAGCGTGACCCCCTCTAGCGGGAGCTACGAGCAGTACTTC. It translates to CASSVTPSSGSYEQYF.

CDR3 protein: CARGQSYNEQFF. DNA for the CDR3: TGTGCCAGGGGACAGTCCTACAATGAGCAGTTCTTC. The V gene is TRBV2, the J gene TRBJ2-1; 7 bases match TRBD1. The CDR3 runs to 12 residues. The J segment lost 1 base and the V segment lost 9 bases, leaving 0 bases of the junction unmatched. CDR1 and CDR2 from the germline V gene are SNHLY and FYNNEI.

The J gene is TRBJ1-6, the V gene TRBV27, with D maybe TRBD1 (6 bases). Germline V gene sequence: CDR1 MNHEY, CDR2 SMNVEV (reference sequence). Trimming stripped 5 bases from V and 10 bases from J, with 15 bases between. CDR3 length: 14 residues. The CDR3, as DNA: TGTGCCAGCAGTCCTAACCAGGGACACTCACCCCTCCACTTT. Translating gives CASSPNQGHSPLHF.

This sequence joins TRBV16 and TRBJ1-6; possible D gene TRBD1, 5 bases. V was pared by 0 bases and J by 10 bases, with 13 bases between. The CDR3 is made up of 15 amino acids. From germline, CDR1 is KGHSY and CDR2 FQNENV. The CDR3 DNA follows: TGTGCCAGCAGCCAATCGGGGGGTGCTAGGTCACCCCTCCACTTT. Its translation: CASSQSGGARSPLHF.

As for this clone: Other DNA sequences in the same sample also yield this CDR3. The J gene is TRBJ1-6, the V gene TRBV12-3 or TRBV12-4; D perhaps matches TRBD1 (5 bases). Trimming took off 6 bases at V and 6 bases at J, with 9 bases between the two ends. The CDR3 consists of 13 residues. The CDR3 region has the DNA TGTGCCAGCAGCCTCGGGGGTAATTCACCCCTCCACTTT. It encodes CASSLGGNSPLHF.

The chain has TRBV2 and TRBJ1-1, with 9 bases lining up with TRBD1. Germline assignment: CDR1 SNHLY and CDR2 FYNNEI. The J segment lost 0 bases and the V segment lost 5 bases, leaving 10 bases of the junction unmatched. The CDR3 has 17 residues. CDR3 nucleotides: TGTGCCAGCAGTTTTACTTTGGACAGGGGCATGAACACTGAAGCTTTCTTT. Translating it yields CASSFTLDRGMNTEAFF.

There are many counts of this clone. The V call is TRBV3-1 (or the pseudogene TRBV3-2), the J call TRBJ2-2; a weak D match, TRBD1 (5 bases). The germline V gene has CDR1 LGHDT and CDR2 YNNKEL (reference sequence). Trimming cost V 1 base and J 5 bases, with 11 bases left between them. This CDR3 has 15 amino acids. In DNA form, the CDR3 reads TGTGCCAGCAGCCAAGCAGGGCCTTCAACCGGGGAGCTGTTTTTT. This translates into CASSQAGPSTGELFF.

The chain is built from TRBV18 and TRBJ1-5; 8 bases line up with TRBD1. Germline V lookup: CDR1 KGHSH, CDR2 LQKENI. Trimming cost V 2 bases and J 7 bases; bases outside gene matches: 7. This CDR3 is built from 15 residues. CDR3 DNA sequence: TGTGCCAGCTCACCAAGTCGACAGGGGAGGCAGCCCCAGCATTTT. Its translation: CASSPSRQGRQPQHF.

The genes are TRBV7-2 and TRBJ2-5; 14 bases fit TRBD2. CDR3 size: 16 residues. Germline lookup yields CDR1 SGHTA and CDR2 FQGNSA. Trimming took 5 bases from V and 5 from J; bases not matched to a gene: 7. The DNA of the CDR3 is TGTGCCAGCAGCCTCCGACTAGCGGGAGGGCCGGAGACCCAGTACTTC. Residues: CASSLRLAGGPETQYF.

The chain links TRBV4-1 to TRBJ2-1; 8 bases fit TRBD2. Germline V gene data show CDR1 as MGHRA and CDR2 as YSYEKL. The CDR3 covers 16 residues. J was trimmed by 1 base and V by 4 bases; bases with no gene match: 6. CDR3 in DNA: TGCGCCAGCAGCCCAAAGCGGGAGAGTTCCTACAATGAGCAGTTCTTC. Translation: CASSPKRESSYNEQFF.

V gene TRBV19 combines with J gene TRBJ1-6; 8 bases agree with TRBD1. V dropped 7 bases and J dropped 7; count of bases not matched to a gene: 9. The CDR3 runs 15 residues. CDR1 is LNHDA and CDR2 is SQIVND in the germline V gene (reference sequence). The DNA for the CDR3 is TGTGCCAGTACCGACAGGGGCGTCGGGAATTCACCCCTCCACTTT. Amino acids: CASTDRGVGNSPLHF.

The chain carries TRBV24-1 and TRBJ1-5; D is unclear. The CDR3 contains 15 residues. The germline CDR1 and CDR2 sequences are KGHDR and SFDVKD. Between the trimmed V and J ends, which lost 5 bases and 0 bases, there was a span of 10 bases. CDR3 amino acids: CATSVGTNSNQPQHF. CDR3 bases: TGTGCCACCAGTGTAGGCACTAATAGCAATCAGCCCCAGCATTTT.

J is TRBJ2-6 and V is TRBV5-1, with 11 bases that match TRBD1. Germline loops: CDR1 SGHRS, CDR2 YFSETQ. CDR3 length: 23 residues. J gave up 0 bases and V 3 bases, and 20 bases lay outside the gene matches. The CDR3 here is CASSSPKTRDRGELNSGANVLTF. Here the CDR3 DNA reads TGCGCCAGCAGCTCACCTAAAACCCGGGACAGGGGGGAGCTAAACTCTGGGGCCAACGTCCTGACTTTC.